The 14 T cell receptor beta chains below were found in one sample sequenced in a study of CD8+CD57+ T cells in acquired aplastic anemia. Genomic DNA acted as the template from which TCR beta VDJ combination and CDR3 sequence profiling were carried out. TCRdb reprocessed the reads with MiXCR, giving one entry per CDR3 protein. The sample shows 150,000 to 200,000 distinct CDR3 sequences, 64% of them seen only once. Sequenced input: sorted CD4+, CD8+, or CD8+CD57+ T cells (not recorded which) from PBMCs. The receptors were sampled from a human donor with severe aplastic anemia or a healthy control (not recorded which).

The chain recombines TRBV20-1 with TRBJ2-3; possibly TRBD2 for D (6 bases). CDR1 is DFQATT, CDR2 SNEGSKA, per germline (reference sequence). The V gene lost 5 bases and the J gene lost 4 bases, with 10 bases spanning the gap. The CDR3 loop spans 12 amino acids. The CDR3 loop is CSASLAPDTQYF. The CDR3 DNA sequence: TGCAGTGCTTCTCTAGCGCCAGATACGCAGTATTTT.

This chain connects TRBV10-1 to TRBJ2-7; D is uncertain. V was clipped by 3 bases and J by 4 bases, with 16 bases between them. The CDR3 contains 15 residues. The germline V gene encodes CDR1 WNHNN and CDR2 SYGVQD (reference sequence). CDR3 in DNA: TGCGCCAGCAGTGATTCGGGCCAAGGAGTGTACGAGCAGTACTTC. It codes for CASSDSGQGVYEQYF.

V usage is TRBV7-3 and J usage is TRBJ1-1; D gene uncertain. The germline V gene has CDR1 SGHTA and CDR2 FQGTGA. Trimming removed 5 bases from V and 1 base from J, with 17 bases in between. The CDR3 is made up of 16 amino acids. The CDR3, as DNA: TGTGCCAGCAGCAACCCCGGGAAGGGAGGGAACACTGAAGCTTTCTTT. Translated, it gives CASSNPGKGGNTEAFF.

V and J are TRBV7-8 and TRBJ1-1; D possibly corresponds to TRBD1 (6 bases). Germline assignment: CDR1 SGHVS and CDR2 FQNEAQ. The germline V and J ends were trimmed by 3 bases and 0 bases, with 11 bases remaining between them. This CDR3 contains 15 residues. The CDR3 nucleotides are TGTGCCAGCAGCTTGAGGACAGAGCTGAACACTGAAGCTTTCTTT. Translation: CASSLRTELNTEAFF.

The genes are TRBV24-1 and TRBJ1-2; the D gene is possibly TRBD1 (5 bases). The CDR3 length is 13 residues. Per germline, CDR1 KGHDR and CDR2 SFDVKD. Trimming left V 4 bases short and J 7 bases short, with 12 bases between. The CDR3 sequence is CATSDQDKSGYTF. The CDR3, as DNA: TGTGCCACCAGTGACCAGGACAAATCTGGCTACACCTTC.

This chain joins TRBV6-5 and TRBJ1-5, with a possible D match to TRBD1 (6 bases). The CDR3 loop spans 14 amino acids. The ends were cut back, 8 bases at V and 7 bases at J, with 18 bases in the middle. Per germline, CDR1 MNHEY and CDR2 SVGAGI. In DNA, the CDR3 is TGTGCCAGCCGCACCCCAGGGGATGGGCAGCCCCAGCATTTT. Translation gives CASRTPGDGQPQHF.

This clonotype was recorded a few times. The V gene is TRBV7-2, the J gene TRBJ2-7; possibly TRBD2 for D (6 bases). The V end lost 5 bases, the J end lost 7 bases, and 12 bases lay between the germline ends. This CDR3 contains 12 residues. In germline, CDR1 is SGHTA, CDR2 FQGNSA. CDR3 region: CASSTSGGEQYF. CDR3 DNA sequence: TGTGCCAGCAGCACAAGCGGAGGGGAGCAGTACTTC.

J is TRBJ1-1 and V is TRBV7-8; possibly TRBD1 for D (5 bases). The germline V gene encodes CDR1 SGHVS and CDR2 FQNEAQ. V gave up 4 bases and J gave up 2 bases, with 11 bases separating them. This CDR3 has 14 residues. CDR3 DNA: TGTGCCAGCAGCTGGGGGGACCGTAACACTGAAGCTTTCTTT. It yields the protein CASSWGDRNTEAFF.

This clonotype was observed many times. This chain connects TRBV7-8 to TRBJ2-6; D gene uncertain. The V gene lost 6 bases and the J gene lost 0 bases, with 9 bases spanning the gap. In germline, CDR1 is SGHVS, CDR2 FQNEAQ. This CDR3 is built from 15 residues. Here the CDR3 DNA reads TGTGCCAGCAGTCCACTCCTCTCTGGGGCCAACGTCCTGACTTTC. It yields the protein CASSPLLSGANVLTF.

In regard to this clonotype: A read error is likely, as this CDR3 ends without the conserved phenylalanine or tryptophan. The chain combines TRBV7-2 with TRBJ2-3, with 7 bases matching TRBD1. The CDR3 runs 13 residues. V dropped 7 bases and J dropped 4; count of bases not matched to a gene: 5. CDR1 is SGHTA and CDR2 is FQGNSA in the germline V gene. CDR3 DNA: TGTGCCAGCATTGGACAGGCTTCAGATACGCAGTATCTT. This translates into CASIGQASDTQYL.

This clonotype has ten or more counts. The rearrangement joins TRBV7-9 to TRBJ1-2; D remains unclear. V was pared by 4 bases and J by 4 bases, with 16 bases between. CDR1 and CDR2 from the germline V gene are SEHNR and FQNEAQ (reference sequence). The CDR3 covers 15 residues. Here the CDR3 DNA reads TGTGCCAGCAGCTATTTATCCGTAACCGGCTATGGCTACACCTTC. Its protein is CASSYLSVTGYGYTF.

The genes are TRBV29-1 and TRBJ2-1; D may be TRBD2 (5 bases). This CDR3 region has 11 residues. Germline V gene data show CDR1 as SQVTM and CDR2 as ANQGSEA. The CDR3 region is CRAGGYNEQFF. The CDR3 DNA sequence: TGCAGAGCTGGCGGGTACAATGAGCAGTTCTTC.

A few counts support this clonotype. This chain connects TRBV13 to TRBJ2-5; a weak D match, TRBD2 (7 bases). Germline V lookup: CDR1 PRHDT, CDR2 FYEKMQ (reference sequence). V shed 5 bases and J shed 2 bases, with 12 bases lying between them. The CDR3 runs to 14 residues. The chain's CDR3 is CASSTRGAQETQYF. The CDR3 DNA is TGTGCCAGCAGCACCCGGGGGGCTCAAGAGACCCAGTACTTC.

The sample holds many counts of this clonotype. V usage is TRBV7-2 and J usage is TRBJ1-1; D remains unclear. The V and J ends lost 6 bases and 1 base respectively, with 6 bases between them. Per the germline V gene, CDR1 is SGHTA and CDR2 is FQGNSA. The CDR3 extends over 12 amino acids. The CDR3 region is CASRYTNTEAFF. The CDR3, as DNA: TGTGCCAGCAGATATACGAACACTGAAGCTTTCTTT.